The rows below give T cell receptor beta chains drawn from one sample of a study of T cells in Graves' hyperthyroidism and ophthalmopathy. TCRdb analysed the multiplex PCR reads with MiXCR anew, one entry per CDR3 protein. The data hold a few hundred thousand distinct CDR3 sequences, with roughly 15% observed a single time. The sequencing input was blood. The source is a woman younger than 30 with Graves' hyperthyroidism. The CDR3 runs from the conserved cysteine through the conserved F or W. Size is omitted from some rows. Given values are once, few, many or a class for expanded clones.

v_call	clone_size	j_call	cdr3_aa
TRBV30	-	TRBJ2-7	CAWSAQISYEQYF
TRBV28	many	TRBJ2-3	CASTSTELTDTQYF
TRBV13	few	TRBJ2-3	CASSSGLAGRGTQYF
TRBV2	-	TRBJ2-3	CASSESGSGVDTQYF
TRBV14	many	TRBJ2-7	CASSVGQGSFYEQYF
TRBV20-1	many	TRBJ1-1	CSATTGMNTEAFF
TRBV20-1	few	TRBJ1-5	CSASRGTLSDQPQHF
TRBV5-1	many	TRBJ1-2	CASSLETGSGYTF
TRBV24-1	many	TRBJ2-1	CATSDPGPRGNEQFF
TRBV12-3/TRBV12-4	few	TRBJ2-4	CASSGLAGSLAKNIQYF
TRBV20-1	many	TRBJ2-1	CSAGLAGGDNEQFF
TRBV28	many	TRBJ2-2	CASSLTGFTGELFF
TRBV28	many	TRBJ2-3	CASSPGTEKDTQYF
TRBV7-8	many	TRBJ2-1	CASSLGTGSNEQFF
TRBV10-3	-	TRBJ2-1	CAISLEPYNEQFF
TRBV9	few	TRBJ2-2	CASSGIGLAGLNTGELFF
TRBV2	many	TRBJ2-7	CAREGLSSYEQYF
TRBV9	few	TRBJ2-3	CASSSRRLAGVDTQYF
TRBV20-1	many	TRBJ2-7	CSARSGKGSYEQYF
TRBV7-9	many	TRBJ2-7	CASSLERSYEQYF
TRBV28	many	TRBJ2-7	CASSRSGPPYEQYF
TRBV27	many	TRBJ2-7	CASSFAAARYEQYF
TRBV3-1	-	TRBJ2-3	CASSQPQEDIDTQYF
TRBV25-1	-	TRBJ2-7	CASARVGYEQYF
TRBV9	-	TRBJ2-5	CASTETSGLPQETQYF
TRBV28	-	TRBJ2-5	CASSPFRDREPALQETQYF
TRBV2	few	TRBJ2-2	CASSGGAWELFF
TRBV27	many	TRBJ2-1	CASSLRGTSGSRYNEQFF
TRBV9	-	TRBJ2-1	CASSVLATTSNEQFF
TRBV6-5	many	TRBJ2-5	CASSYSGGRGQETQYF
TRBV5-1	-	TRBJ2-5	CASRLAGGPETQYF
TRBV6-2/TRBV6-3	many	TRBJ1-3	CASSYNIGNTIYF
TRBV29-1	many	TRBJ2-5	CSVGPGGTETQYF
TRBV11-1	many	TRBJ2-1	CASSLGGVYEQFF
TRBV6-2/TRBV6-3	many	TRBJ2-7	CASSRGTSGMISSYEQYF
TRBV3-1	many	TRBJ1-1	CASSQGGIPNTEAFF
TRBV3-1	many	TRBJ2-7	CASSQDSRPRRYEQYF
TRBV30	many	TRBJ1-2	CAWSHRDSNYGYTF
TRBV12-3/TRBV12-4	many	TRBJ2-2	CASQTSGTAGELFF
TRBV5-1	-	TRBJ1-1	CASSLSQGAVRTEAFF